The entry below describes one TCR beta chain. At one boundary the junction diverges from the germline segment, which might be a read error. The data were taken from a study of glioma-infiltrating T cells. The CDR3 is made up of 10 amino acids. Germline assignment: CDR1 MDHEN and CDR2 SYDVKM. The iRepertoire nested amplicon-rescue multiplex PCR amplified TCR alpha and beta CDR3s from RNA. TCRdb fed the multiplex PCR reads into MiXCR, producing one record per CDR3 protein. The table includes 300,000 to 400,000 distinct CDR3 sequences, around 45% detected once. The origin of this receptor is a human donor with low-grade glioma or glioblastoma, undergoing nonglioma brain surgery, or in good health (not recorded which). Sequenced: glioma tissue, nonneoplastic brain tissue, or PBMCs (not recorded which). The chain couples TRBV28 to TRBJ2-2; D tentatively reads TRBD1 or TRBD2 (5 bases each). CDR3: CASSQGDLFF. The DNA for the CDR3 is TGTGCCAGCAGTCAAGGGGACCTGTTTTTT.